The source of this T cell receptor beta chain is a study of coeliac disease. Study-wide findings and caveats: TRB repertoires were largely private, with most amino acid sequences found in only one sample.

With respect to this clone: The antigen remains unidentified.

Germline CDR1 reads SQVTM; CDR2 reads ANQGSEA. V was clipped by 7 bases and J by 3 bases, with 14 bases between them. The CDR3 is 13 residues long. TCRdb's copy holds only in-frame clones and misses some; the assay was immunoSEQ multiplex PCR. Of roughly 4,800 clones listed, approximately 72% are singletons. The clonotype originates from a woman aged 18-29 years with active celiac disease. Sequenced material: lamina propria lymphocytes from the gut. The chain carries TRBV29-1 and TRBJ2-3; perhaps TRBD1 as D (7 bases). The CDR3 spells CSAPGGLTDTQYF. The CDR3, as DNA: TGCAGCGCCCCAGGGGGGTTGACAGATACGCAGTATTTT.